The 7 T cell receptor beta chains listed next were all sequenced from one sample in a study of T cells in Graves' hyperthyroidism and ophthalmopathy. Using RNA transcripts as the source, TCR beta CDR3 regions were amplified. When the TCR CDR3 underwent first-round RT-PCR, the HTBI primer set was used. TCRdb called the multiplex PCR reads again in MiXCR, with one record for every CDR3 protein. Among around 690,000 distinct CDR3 sequences listed, 15% to 20% were seen once. Sequencing was done on a sample of blood. The receptors were gathered from a man in his fifties with Graves' hyperthyroidism.

This clonotype was counted only a few times. V usage is TRBV5-1 and J usage is TRBJ1-1; 8 bases are shared with TRBD1. Germline assignment: CDR1 SGHRS and CDR2 YFSETQ. After removal of 5 bases from V and 3 bases from J, the junction contained 3 bases not matched to a gene. The CDR3 is made up of 13 amino acids. The CDR3 coding sequence is TGCGCCAGCAGGACAGGGGAAGACACTGAAGCTTTCTTT. Residues: CASRTGEDTEAFF.

This sequence joins TRBV6-1 and TRBJ2-1, with 10 nucleotides matching TRBD2. This CDR3 contains 13 residues. Per germline, CDR1 MNHNS and CDR2 SASEGT. Trimming cost V 4 bases and J 9 bases; bases outside gene matches: 3. The CDR3 DNA sequence: TGTGCCAGCAGTGGCAGCGGGAGGGTTGAGCAGTTCTTC. It encodes CASSGSGRVEQFF.

On this clonotype itself: A much larger clone differs from this one at a single base, so this may be a read error. The chain carries TRBV27 and TRBJ2-7, with 15 bases identical to TRBD2. CDR3 length equals 18 residues. V was pared by 11 bases and J by 1 base, with 15 bases of the junction left unmatched. Germline CDR1 MNHEY, CDR2 SMNVEV (reference sequence). CDR3: CAGAGGLAGGPRSYEQYF. CDR3 DNA: TGTGCCGGCGCAGGAGGACTAGCGGGAGGGCCACGGTCCTACGAGCAGTACTTC.

At least ten counts were recorded for this clonotype. The chain couples TRBV28 to TRBJ2-5, with 8 bases fitting TRBD2. The ends lost 3 bases at V and 4 bases at J; junction bases unmatched: 10. CDR1 and CDR2 (germline): MDHEN, SYDVKM. The CDR3 is 16 residues long. CDR3 coding DNA: TGTGCCAGCAGTTTCTTGTTCGGAGCGGGAGTAGAGACCCAGTACTTC. It encodes CASSFLFGAGVETQYF.

For the CDR3, the DNA is TGTGCCAGCAGCCAAGATACTGGACTTGGGACGGAGACCCAGTACTTC. Protein product: CASSQDTGLGTETQYF. V gene TRBV3-1 combines with J gene TRBJ2-5, with D perhaps assigned TRBD1 or TRBD2 (5 bases each). Germline CDR1 LGHDT, CDR2 YNNKEL (reference sequence). The CDR3 extends over 16 amino acids. Trimming cost V 0 bases and J 5 bases, with 16 bases left between them.

There are a few counts of this clonotype. This chain connects TRBV20-1 to TRBJ2-5, with a tentative D call TRBD2 (5 bases). This CDR3 has 13 residues. V was trimmed by 1 base and J by 5 bases, leaving 11 bases between them. Germline lookup yields CDR1 DFQATT and CDR2 SNEGSKA (reference sequence). DNA of the CDR3: TGCAGTGCTAGAGCGGGAACGGGGGAGACCCAGTACTTC. Encoded protein: CSARAGTGETQYF.

V usage is TRBV5-6 and J usage is TRBJ2-7; D is uncertain. V dropped 6 bases and J dropped 6 bases, with 13 bases sitting between them. Germline loops: CDR1 SGHDT, CDR2 YYEEEE. The CDR3 is 12 residues long. The chain's CDR3 is CASTPLGREQYF. The DNA for the CDR3 is TGTGCCAGCACCCCGTTGGGTCGCGAGCAGTACTTC. The variable domain in full, with the rest retrieved from reference TRBV5-6 and TRBJ2-7, is DAGVTQSPTHLIKTRGQQVTLRCSPKSGHDTVSWYQQALGQGPQFIFQYYEEEERQRGNFPDRFSGHQFPNYSSELNVNALLLGDSALYLCASTPLGREQYFGPGTRLTVT.